This T cell receptor beta chain stems from a study of blood T cells in healthy people across ages. Study-level findings and limits: The study lacked donor CMV status, which possibly confounded expanded clonotype changes.

This clonotype occurred many times. Its antigen is as yet unknown. RNA extraction gave at least 5 micrograms of total RNA per sample. A second PCR of roughly 7 to 11 cycles used a sample-barcoded 5' primer and a J-beta primer mix. Using its own MiXCR run on the 5' RACE reads, TCRdb lists one record per CDR3 protein. The sample records approximately 800,000 distinct CDR3 sequences, roughly 35% being singletons. The material sequenced was blood. The source of this sequence is a man younger than 35 in good health.

The CDR3 DNA follows: TGTGCCAGCAGCCCCCTGGCAGGGACTGAAGCTTTCTTT. Its translation is CASSPLAGTEAFF. The chain links TRBV3-1 to TRBJ1-1; possibly TRBD1 for D (5 bases). Per germline, CDR1 LGHDT and CDR2 YNNKEL (reference sequence). Between the trimmed V and J ends, which lost 4 bases and 5 bases, there was a span of 11 bases. This CDR3 has 13 amino acids. Based on the CDR3 plus reference TRBV3-1 and TRBJ1-1, the full variable domain is DTAVSQTPKYLVTQMGNDKSIKCEQNLGHDTMYWYKQDSKKFLKIMFSYNNKELIINETVPNRFSPKSPDKAHLNLHINSLELGDSAVYFCASSPLAGTEAFFGQGTRLTVV.